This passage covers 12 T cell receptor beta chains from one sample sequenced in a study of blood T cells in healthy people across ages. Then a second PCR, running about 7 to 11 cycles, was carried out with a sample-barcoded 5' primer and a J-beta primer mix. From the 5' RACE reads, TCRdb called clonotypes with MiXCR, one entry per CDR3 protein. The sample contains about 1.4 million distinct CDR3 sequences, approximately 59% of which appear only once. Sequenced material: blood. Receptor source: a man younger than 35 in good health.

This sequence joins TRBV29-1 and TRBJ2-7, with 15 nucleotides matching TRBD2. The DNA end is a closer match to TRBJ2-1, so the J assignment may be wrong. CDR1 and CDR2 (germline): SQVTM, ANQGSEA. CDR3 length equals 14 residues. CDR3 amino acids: CSVWPGLAGGEQFF. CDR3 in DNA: TGCAGCGTCTGGCCCGGACTAGCGGGAGGGGAGCAGTTCTTC.

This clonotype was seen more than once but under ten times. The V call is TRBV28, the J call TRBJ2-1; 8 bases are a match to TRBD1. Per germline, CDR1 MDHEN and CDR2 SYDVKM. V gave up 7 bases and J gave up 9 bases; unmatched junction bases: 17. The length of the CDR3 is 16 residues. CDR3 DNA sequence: TGTGCCAGCACCCCTGCGGACAGGGCGCTCTTGTTTGAGCAGTTCTTC. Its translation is CASTPADRALLFEQFF.

The CDR3 DNA reads as TGCAGCGTTTACGATACAGCGCACTCCTACAATGAGCAGTTCTTC. This gives the protein CSVYDTAHSYNEQFF. V and J are TRBV29-1 and TRBJ2-1; D remains unclear. The CDR3 is 15 amino acids. The germline V gene encodes CDR1 SQVTM and CDR2 ANQGSEA. V was clipped by 5 bases and J by 0 bases, with 14 bases between them.

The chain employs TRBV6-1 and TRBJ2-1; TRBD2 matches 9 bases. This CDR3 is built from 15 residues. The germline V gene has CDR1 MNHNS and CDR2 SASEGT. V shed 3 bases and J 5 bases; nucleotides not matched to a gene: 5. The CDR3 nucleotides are TGTGCCAGCAGTGAGACGGGACTAGCCAACAATGAGCAGTTCTTC. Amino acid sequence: CASSETGLANNEQFF.

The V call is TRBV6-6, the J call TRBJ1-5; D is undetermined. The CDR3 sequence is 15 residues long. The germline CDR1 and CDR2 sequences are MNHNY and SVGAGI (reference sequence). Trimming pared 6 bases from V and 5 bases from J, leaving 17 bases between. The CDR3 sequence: CASRLGGGADQPQHF. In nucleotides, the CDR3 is TGTGCCAGCAGGCTGGGCGGTGGAGCAGATCAGCCCCAGCATTTT.

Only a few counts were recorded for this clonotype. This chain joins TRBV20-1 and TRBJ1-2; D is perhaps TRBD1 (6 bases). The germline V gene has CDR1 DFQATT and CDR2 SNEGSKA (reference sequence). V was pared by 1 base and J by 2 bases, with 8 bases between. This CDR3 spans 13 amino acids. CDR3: CSARVGQNYGYTF. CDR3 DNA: TGCAGTGCTAGAGTAGGACAGAACTATGGCTACACCTTC.

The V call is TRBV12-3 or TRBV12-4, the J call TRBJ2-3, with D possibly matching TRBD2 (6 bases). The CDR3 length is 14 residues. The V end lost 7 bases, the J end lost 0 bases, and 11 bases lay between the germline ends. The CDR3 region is CASTNSGSTDTQYF. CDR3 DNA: TGTGCCAGCACAAATAGCGGAAGCACAGATACGCAGTATTTT.

The CDR3 region is CASCSAYQPQHF. The DNA for the CDR3 is TGTGCCAGCTGCTCGGCCTATCAGCCCCAGCATTTT. The V call is TRBV21-1, the J call TRBJ1-5. TRBV21-1 is a pseudogene. The CDR3 is made up of 12 amino acids.

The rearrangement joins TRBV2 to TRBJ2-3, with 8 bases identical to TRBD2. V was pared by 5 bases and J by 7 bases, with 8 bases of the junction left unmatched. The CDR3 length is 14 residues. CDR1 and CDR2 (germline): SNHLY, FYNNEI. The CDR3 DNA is TGTGCCAGCAGTTTACTAGCGGATCCTAATACGCAGTATTTT. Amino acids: CASSLLADPNTQYF.

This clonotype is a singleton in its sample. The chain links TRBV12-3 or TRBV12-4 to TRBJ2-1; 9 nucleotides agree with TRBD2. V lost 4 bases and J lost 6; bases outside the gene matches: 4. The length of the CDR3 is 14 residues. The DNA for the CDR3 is TGTGCCAGCAGTTATAGACTAGCGGTCAATGAGCAGTTCTTC. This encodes CASSYRLAVNEQFF.

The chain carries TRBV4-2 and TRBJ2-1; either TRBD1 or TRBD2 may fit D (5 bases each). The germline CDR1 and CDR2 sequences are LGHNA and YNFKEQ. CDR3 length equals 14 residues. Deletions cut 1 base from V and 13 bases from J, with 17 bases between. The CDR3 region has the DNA TGTGCCAGCAGCCAAGCATCCGGGACGAGTGATCAGTTCTTC. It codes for CASSQASGTSDQFF.

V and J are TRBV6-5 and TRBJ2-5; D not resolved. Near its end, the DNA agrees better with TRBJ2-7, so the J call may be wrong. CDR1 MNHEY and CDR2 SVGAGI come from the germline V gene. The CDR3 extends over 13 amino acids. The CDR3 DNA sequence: TGTGCCAGCAGAGTCCCCAATACCTACGAGCAGTACTTC. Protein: CASRVPNTYEQYF.